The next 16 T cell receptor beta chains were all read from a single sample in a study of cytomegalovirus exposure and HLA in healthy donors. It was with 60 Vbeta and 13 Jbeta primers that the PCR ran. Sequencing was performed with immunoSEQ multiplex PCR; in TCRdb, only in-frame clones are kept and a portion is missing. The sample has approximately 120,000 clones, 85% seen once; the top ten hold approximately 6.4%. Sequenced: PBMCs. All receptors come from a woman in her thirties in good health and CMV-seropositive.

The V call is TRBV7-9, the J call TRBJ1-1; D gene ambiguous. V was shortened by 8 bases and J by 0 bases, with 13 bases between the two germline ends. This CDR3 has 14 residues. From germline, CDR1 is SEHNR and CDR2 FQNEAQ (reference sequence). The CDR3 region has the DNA TGTGCCAGCTTTGTGGGCCTTATGAACACTGAAGCTTTCTTT. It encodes CASFVGLMNTEAFF.

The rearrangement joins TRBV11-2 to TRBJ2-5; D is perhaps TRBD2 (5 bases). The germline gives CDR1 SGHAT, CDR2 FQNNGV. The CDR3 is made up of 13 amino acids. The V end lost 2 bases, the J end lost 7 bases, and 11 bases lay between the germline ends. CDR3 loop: CASSLPGSVTQYF. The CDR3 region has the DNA TGTGCCAGCAGCTTACCGGGGTCAGTGACCCAGTACTTC.

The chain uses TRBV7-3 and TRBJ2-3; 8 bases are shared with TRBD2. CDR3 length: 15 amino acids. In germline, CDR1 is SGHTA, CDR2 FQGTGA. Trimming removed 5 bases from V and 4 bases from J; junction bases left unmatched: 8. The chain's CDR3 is CASSGIGGAPDTQYF. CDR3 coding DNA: TGTGCCAGCAGCGGAATCGGGGGGGCACCAGATACGCAGTATTTT.

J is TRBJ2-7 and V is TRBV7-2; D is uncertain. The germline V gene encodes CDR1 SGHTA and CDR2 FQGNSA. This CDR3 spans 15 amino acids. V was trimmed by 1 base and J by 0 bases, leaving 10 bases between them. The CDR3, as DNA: TGTGCCAGCAGCTTAGGGCGGTCGAGCTCCTACGAGCAGTACTTC. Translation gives CASSLGRSSSYEQYF.

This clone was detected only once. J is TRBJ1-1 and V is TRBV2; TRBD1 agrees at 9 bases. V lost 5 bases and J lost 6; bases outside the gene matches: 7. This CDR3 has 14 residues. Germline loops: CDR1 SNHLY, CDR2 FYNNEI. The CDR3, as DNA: TGTGCCAGCAGTCGGGACAGGGTTTCTCCTGAAGCTTTCTTT. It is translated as CASSRDRVSPEAFF.

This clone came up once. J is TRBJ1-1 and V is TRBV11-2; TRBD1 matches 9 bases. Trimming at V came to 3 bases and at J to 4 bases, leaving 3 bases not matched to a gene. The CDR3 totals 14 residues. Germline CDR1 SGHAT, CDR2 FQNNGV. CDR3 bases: TGTGCCAGCAGCTTTCAGACAGGGGGCACTGAAGCTTTCTTT. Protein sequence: CASSFQTGGTEAFF.

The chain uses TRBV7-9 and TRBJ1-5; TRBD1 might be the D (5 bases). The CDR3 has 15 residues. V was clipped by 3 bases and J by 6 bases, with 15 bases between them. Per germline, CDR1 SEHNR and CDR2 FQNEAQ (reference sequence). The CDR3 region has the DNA TGTGCCAGCAGCTTGGGGGGATCGATTGGTCAGCCCCAGCATTTT. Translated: CASSLGGSIGQPQHF.

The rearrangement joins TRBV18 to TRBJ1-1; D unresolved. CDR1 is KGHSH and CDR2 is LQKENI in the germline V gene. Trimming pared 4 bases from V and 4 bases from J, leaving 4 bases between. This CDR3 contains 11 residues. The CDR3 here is CASSQSTEAFF. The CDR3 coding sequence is TGTGCCAGCTCACAGAGCACTGAAGCTTTCTTT.

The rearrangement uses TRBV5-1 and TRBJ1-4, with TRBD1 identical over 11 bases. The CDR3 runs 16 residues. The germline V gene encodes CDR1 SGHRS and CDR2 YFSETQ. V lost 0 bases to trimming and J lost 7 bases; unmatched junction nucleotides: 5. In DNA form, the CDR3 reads TGCGCCAGCAGCTTGGCGGGGACAGGGGGGGGTGAAAAACTGTTTTTT. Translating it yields CASSLAGTGGGEKLFF. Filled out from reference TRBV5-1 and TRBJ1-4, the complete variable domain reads KAGVTQTPRYLIKTRGQQVTLSCSPISGHRSVSWYQQTPGQGLQFLFEYFSETQRNKGNFPGRFSGRQFSNSRSEMNVSTLELGDSALYLCASSLAGTGGGEKLFFGSGTQLSVL.

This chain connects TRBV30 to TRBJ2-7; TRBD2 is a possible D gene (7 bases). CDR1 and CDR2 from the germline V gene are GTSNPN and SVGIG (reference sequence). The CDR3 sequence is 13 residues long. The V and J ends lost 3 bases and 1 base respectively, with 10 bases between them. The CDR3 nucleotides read TGTGCCTGGAGGAGGGGGGGGTCCTACGAGCAGTACTTC. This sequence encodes CAWRRGGSYEQYF.

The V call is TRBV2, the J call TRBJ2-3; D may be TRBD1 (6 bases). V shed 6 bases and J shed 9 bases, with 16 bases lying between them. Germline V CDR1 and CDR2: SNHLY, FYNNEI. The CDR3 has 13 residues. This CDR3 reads CASSPDSQGTQYF. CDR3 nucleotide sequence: TGTGCCAGCAGCCCGGACAGCCAGGGAACGCAGTATTTT.

CDR3 loop: CASRPTGEDSGYTF. CDR3 DNA sequence: TGTGCCAGCAGGCCGACAGGGGAGGATAGCGGCTACACCTTC. The chain employs TRBV27 and TRBJ1-2; TRBD1 agrees at 8 bases. Germline values: CDR1 MNHEY, CDR2 SMNVEV (reference sequence). The CDR3 consists of 14 residues. Unmatched junction bases numbered 11, after V lost 6 bases and J lost 8 bases.

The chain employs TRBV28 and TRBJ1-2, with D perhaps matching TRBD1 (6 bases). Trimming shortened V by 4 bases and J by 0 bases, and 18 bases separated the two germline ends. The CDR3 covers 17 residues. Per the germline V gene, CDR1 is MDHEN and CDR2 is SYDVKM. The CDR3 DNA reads TGTGCCAGCAGTTCGAGGGCAGGGTGGGGGCCTAACTATGGCTACACCTTC. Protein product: CASSSRAGWGPNYGYTF.

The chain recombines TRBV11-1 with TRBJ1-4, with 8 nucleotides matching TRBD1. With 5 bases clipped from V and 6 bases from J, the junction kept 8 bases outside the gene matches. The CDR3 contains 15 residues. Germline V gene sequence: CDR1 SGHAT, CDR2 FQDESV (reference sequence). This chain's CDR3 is CASSPRPDRDEKLFF. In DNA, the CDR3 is TGTGCCAGCAGCCCACGGCCGGACAGGGATGAAAAACTGTTTTTT.

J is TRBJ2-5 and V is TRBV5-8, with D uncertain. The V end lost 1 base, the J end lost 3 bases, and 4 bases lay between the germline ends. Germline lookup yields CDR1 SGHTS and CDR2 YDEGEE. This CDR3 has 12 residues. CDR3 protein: CASSLTEETQYF. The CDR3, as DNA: TGTGCCAGCAGCTTGACAGAAGAGACCCAGTACTTC.

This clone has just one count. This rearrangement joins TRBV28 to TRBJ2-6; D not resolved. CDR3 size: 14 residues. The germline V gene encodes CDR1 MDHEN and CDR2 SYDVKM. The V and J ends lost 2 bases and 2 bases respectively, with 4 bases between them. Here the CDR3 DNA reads TGTGCCAGCAGTTTAGAGCCTGGGGCCAACGTCCTGACTTTC. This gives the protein CASSLEPGANVLTF.